This TCR beta chain was captured in a study of beta chain features in type 1 diabetes. Study-wide background: Examination spanned around 110 million sorted cells from all samples.

This clone was detected only a few times. Of the isolated RNA, all was reverse transcribed, and so the sequenced material was expressed TCRB transcripts. The method was immunoSEQ multiplex PCR; TCRdb's version includes in-frame clones alone and lacks a portion of them. The table has 350,000 to 450,000 clones, approximately 15% seen once. The length of the CDR3 is 13 residues. Per the germline V gene, CDR1 is MNHNY and CDR2 is SVGAGI (reference sequence). V lost 7 bases, J lost 3 bases, and 7 bases lay in between. One heparinised draw, averaging roughly 110 mL, was taken per donor. Sorting with CD45RO/CCR7/CD25/CD127/CD95/CD27 yielded naive, central memory, regulatory and stem-like memory CD4+ cells.

This clonotype was sampled from a man aged 25-40 years in good health. V usage is TRBV6-6 and J usage is TRBJ2-6; the D is unclear. Material: naive CD4+ T cells from blood. The CDR3, as DNA: TGTGCCAGCATCGAGAGTGGGGCCAACGTCCTGACTTTC. Its translation is CASIESGANVLTF.